This T cell receptor beta chain was recorded in a study of shared clonotypes between healthy human individuals. V lost 6 bases to trimming and J lost 2 bases; unmatched junction nucleotides: 8. This CDR3 comprises 15 residues. Germline V gene sequence: CDR1 SNHLY, CDR2 FYNNEI. Libraries were prepared by immunoSEQ multiplex PCR; TCRdb keeps only in-frame clonotypes and omits some of them. The repertoire holds some 660,000 clones, with less than 80% as singletons. Donors were Caucasian adults residing in Nashville, Tennessee, USA. Sequencing was performed on memory CD4+ T cells sorted from blood. Subset defined: CD45RA-negative fraction. The sequence was collected from a woman aged 25 to 45 in good health. The V and J genes are TRBV2 and TRBJ2-7; 9 bases agree with TRBD1. This CDR3 is CASRDLWDRAYEQYF. The CDR3 DNA is TGTGCCAGCAGGGACCTATGGGACAGGGCCTACGAGCAGTACTTC.